Following are 30 T cell receptor beta chains from one sample sequenced in a study of blood T cell repertoires in COVID-19. TCRdb's copy holds only in-frame clones and misses some; the assay was immunoSEQ multiplex PCR. This sample has roughly 300,000 clones, with around 84% found just once. Specimen: peripheral blood. The origin of the receptors is a human donor with COVID-19, enrolled during active disease. The donor label of this sample is uncertain.

The rearrangement joins TRBV7-9 to TRBJ2-2; 12 positions agree with TRBD2. The CDR3 extends over 15 amino acids. CDR1 and CDR2 (germline): SEHNR, FQNEAQ (reference sequence). The ends lost 5 bases at V and 4 bases at J; junction bases unmatched: 2. Here the CDR3 DNA reads TGTGCCAGCAGCGCGGGACTAGCGGGCACCGGGGAGCTGTTTTTT. As protein: CASSAGLAGTGELFF.

The chain joins TRBV29-1 to TRBJ2-2, with D uncertain. Trimming stripped 7 bases from V and 6 bases from J, with 12 bases between. The CDR3 covers 12 residues. Germline values: CDR1 SQVTM, CDR2 ANQGSEA. The CDR3 DNA reads as TGCAGCGGCGAAACTAACGCCGGGGAGCTGTTTTTT. As protein: CSGETNAGELFF.

The V call is TRBV7-2, the J call TRBJ2-1; 14 bases line up with TRBD2. Germline V gives CDR1 SGHTA, CDR2 FQGNSA. V lost 5 bases to trimming and J lost 6 bases; unmatched junction nucleotides: 9. The CDR3 contains 17 residues. In nucleotides, the CDR3 is TGTGCCAGCAGCCTAGAGGGACTAGCGGGAGTCGTCAATGAGCAGTTCTTC. Residues: CASSLEGLAGVVNEQFF.

The gene calls are TRBV10-3 and TRBJ2-5, with D possibly matching TRBD1 (7 bases). Germline-derived CDR1 and CDR2 are ENHRY and SYGVKD. This CDR3 has 16 residues. Trimming took 0 bases from V and 1 from J, leaving 12 bases between them. CDR3 nucleotides: TGTGCCATCAGTGAGTCGGCGGGGACAGCCCAAGAGACCCAGTACTTC. Protein product: CAISESAGTAQETQYF.

The rearrangement links TRBV5-1 to TRBJ2-3, with 8 bases matching TRBD1. V was clipped by 3 bases and J by 4 bases; unmatched bases: 4. The CDR3 consists of 14 residues. Germline assignment: CDR1 SGHRS and CDR2 YFSETQ. The CDR3 is CASSSGGRADTQYF. CDR3 nucleotide sequence: TGCGCCAGCAGCTCAGGGGGCAGGGCAGATACGCAGTATTTT.

The chain combines TRBV12-3 or TRBV12-4 with TRBJ1-1; 7 bases agree with TRBD1. Germline trimming cut 2 bases from V and 11 bases from J; bases unmatched to any gene: 5. The CDR3 spans 12 residues. The DNA of the CDR3 is TGTGCCAGCAGTTTATCTCAGGGGGAGGCTTTCTTT. Translated, it gives CASSLSQGEAFF.

The V gene is TRBV2, the J gene TRBJ2-5; 9 nucleotides agree with TRBD2. Looked up from germline, CDR1 is SNHLY and CDR2 is FYNNEI. The CDR3 length is 15 residues. J gave up 4 bases and V 6 bases, and 9 bases lay outside the gene matches. CDR3 sequence: CASSEASGILETQYF. As DNA, the CDR3 is TGTGCCAGCAGCGAGGCTAGCGGGATTCTAGAGACCCAGTACTTC.

This clone was observed a few times. V gene TRBV5-4 combines with J gene TRBJ1-2; 7 bases map to TRBD1. The J segment lost 8 bases and the V segment lost 0 bases, leaving 7 bases of the junction unmatched. CDR3 length: 14 amino acids. Per germline, CDR1 SGHNT and CDR2 YYREEE (reference sequence). The CDR3 bases are TGTGCCAGCAGCTTGGTCGGACAGGCTCGGGGCTACACCTTC. This translates into CASSLVGQARGYTF.

The chain carries TRBV19 and TRBJ1-2; TRBD1 aligns across 7 bases. V gave up 8 bases and J gave up 2 bases; unmatched junction bases: 5. This CDR3 is 13 amino acids long. Germline loops: CDR1 LNHDA, CDR2 SQIVND (reference sequence). DNA for the CDR3: TGTGCCAGTTCTGGACAGGAAAACTATGGCTACACCTTC. It encodes CASSGQENYGYTF. The full variable domain, its missing parts supplied by reference TRBV19 and TRBJ1-2, is DGGITQSPKYLFRKEGQNVTLSCEQNLNHDAMYWYRQDPGQGLRLIYYSQIVNDFQKGDIAEGYSVSREKKESFPLTVTSAQKNPTAFYLCASSGQENYGYTFGSGTRLTVV.

V and J are TRBV6-6 and TRBJ2-7; TRBD1 agrees at 7 bases. The CDR3 sequence is 16 residues long. The germline V gene has CDR1 MNHNY and CDR2 SVGAGI (reference sequence). The V and J ends lost 4 bases and 4 bases, in that order; junction bases with no gene match: 13. This chain's CDR3 is CASSSLPGQTPYEQYF. Written as DNA, the CDR3 is TGTGCCAGCAGTTCGCTACCGGGACAGACACCATACGAGCAGTACTTC.

Only one count was recorded for this clone. The CDR3 is CATSRDMGGYEQYF. The CDR3 coding sequence is TGTGCCACCAGCAGAGATATGGGGGGCTACGAGCAGTACTTC. The V call is TRBV15, the J call TRBJ2-7; weak D call: TRBD2 (6 bases). CDR1 and CDR2 from the germline V gene are LNHNV and YYDKDF (reference sequence). The CDR3 covers 14 residues. The germline V and J ends were trimmed by 0 bases and 3 bases, with 9 bases remaining between them.

The V gene is TRBV30, the J gene TRBJ1-1; D is unresolved. CDR1 is GTSNPN, CDR2 SVGIG, per germline (reference sequence). The CDR3 runs to 11 residues. In DNA form, the CDR3 reads TGTGCGGCGGGCGGGGTTACTGAAGCTTTCTTT. The encoded protein is CAAGGVTEAFF.

The chain combines TRBV7-2 with TRBJ1-2, with D tentatively TRBD1 (5 bases). CDR3 length: 15 amino acids. CDR1 and CDR2 (germline): SGHTA, FQGNSA. V was pared by 1 base and J by 5 bases, with 14 bases between. In DNA form, the CDR3 reads TGTGCCAGCAGCTTAGATCGGGCCAGGGAATATGGCTACACCTTC. Translated: CASSLDRAREYGYTF.

This clone has just one count. This chain links TRBV7-2 with TRBJ2-5; D possibly corresponds to TRBD2 (6 bases). This CDR3 has 15 amino acids. The V end was cut by 1 base, the J end by 5 bases, with 14 bases between. Germline V lookup: CDR1 SGHTA, CDR2 FQGNSA. CDR3 coding DNA: TGTGCCAGCAGCTTAGATAGGCTAGCGTTGGAGACCCAGTACTTC. Its protein product is CASSLDRLALETQYF. The variable domain in full, completed from reference TRBV7-2 and TRBJ2-5, reads GAGVSQSPSNKVTEKGKDVELRCDPISGHTALYWYRQSLGQGLEFLIYFQGNSAPDKSGLPSDRFSAERTGGSVSTLTIQRTQQEDSAVYLCASSLDRLALETQYFGPGTRLLVL.

The chain couples TRBV18 to TRBJ1-2, with 8 bases matching TRBD1. Unmatched junction bases numbered 4, after V lost 2 bases and J lost 5 bases. Germline V CDR1 and CDR2: KGHSH, LQKENI. The CDR3 totals 14 residues. The DNA of the CDR3 is TGTGCCAGCTCACCATCGGGACAGGATTATGGCTACACCTTC. It translates to CASSPSGQDYGYTF. Combining the CDR3 with reference TRBV18 and TRBJ1-2 gives the whole variable domain NAGVMQNPRHLVRRRGQEARLRCSPMKGHSHVYWYRQLPEEGLKFMVYLQKENIIDESGMPKERFSAEFPKEGPSILRIQQVVRGDSAAYFCASSPSGQDYGYTFGSGTRLTVV.

CDR3: CASSLAGVWREDTQYF. DNA of the CDR3: TGTGCCAGCAGCTTAGCCGGGGTATGGAGGGAAGATACGCAGTATTTT. This chain links TRBV7-3 with TRBJ2-3, with D maybe TRBD2 (6 bases). The germline CDR1 and CDR2 sequences are SGHTA and FQGTGA. With 2 bases removed from V and 5 bases from J, the gap between germline ends came to 17 bases. CDR3 size: 16 residues.

This rearrangement joins TRBV12-3 or TRBV12-4 to TRBJ1-4; 7 bases line up with TRBD1. The CDR3 has 12 amino acids. The J segment lost 13 bases and the V segment lost 3 bases, leaving 5 bases of the junction unmatched. The DNA for the CDR3 is TGTGCCAGCAGTTTCAGGGGGACGGGACTGTTTTTT. This codes for CASSFRGTGLFF.

A single count supports this clone. Sequence at one end of the junction differs from germline and may be a read error. The rearrangement uses TRBV5-1 and TRBJ1-4, with TRBD1 matching 7 bases. Germline V gives CDR1 SGHRS, CDR2 YFSETQ. The CDR3 sequence is 15 residues long. This CDR3 reads CASSPGTATNERLFF. CDR3 nucleotides: TGCGCCAGCAGCCCGGGGACAGCAACTAATGAAAGACTGTTTTTT. The full variable domain, rest sourced from reference TRBV5-1 and TRBJ1-4, is KAGVTQTPRYLIKTRGQQVTLSCSPISGHRSVSWYQQTPGQGLQFLFEYFSETQRNKGNFPGRFSGRQFSNSRSEMNVSTLELGDSALYLCASSPGTATNERLFFGSGTQLSVL.

The V gene is TRBV29-1, the J gene TRBJ2-2; TRBD1 might be the D (8 bases). The germline CDR1 and CDR2 sequences are SQVTM and ANQGSEA. V was clipped by 1 base and J by 4 bases, with 16 bases between them. This CDR3 comprises 16 residues. The CDR3 sequence is CSVEGGGQELTGELFF. The CDR3 nucleotides are TGCAGCGTTGAAGGGGGGGGACAGGAGCTCACCGGGGAGCTGTTTTTT.

This rearrangement joins TRBV3-1 (or the pseudogene TRBV3-2) to TRBJ2-3, with 7 bases aligning to TRBD2. From germline, CDR1 is LGHDT and CDR2 YNNKEL (reference sequence). Trimming removed 4 bases from V and 3 bases from J; junction bases left unmatched: 7. The CDR3 length is 15 residues. The CDR3 protein is CASSLVSGGTDTQYF. In DNA form, the CDR3 reads TGTGCCAGCAGCCTGGTTTCCGGGGGGACAGATACGCAGTATTTT.

The chain combines TRBV7-9 with TRBJ1-6; D ambiguous. Trimming took 3 bases from V and 7 from J, leaving 10 bases between them. The CDR3 sequence is 14 residues long. Germline assignment: CDR1 SEHNR and CDR2 FQNEAQ (reference sequence). DNA of the CDR3: TGTGCCAGCAGCTTTGAGGGAGGAAATTCACCCCTCCACTTT. Translated, it gives CASSFEGGNSPLHF.

The rearrangement joins TRBV5-6 to TRBJ1-1; 7 bases fit TRBD1. After removal of 0 bases from V and 2 bases from J, the junction contained 7 bases not matched to a gene. CDR3 length: 16 residues. Germline values: CDR1 SGHDT, CDR2 YYEEEE. The chain's CDR3 is CASSLGTGTANTEAFF. In DNA, the CDR3 is TGTGCCAGCAGCTTGGGAACCGGGACAGCTAACACTGAAGCTTTCTTT.

The V and J genes are TRBV9 and TRBJ2-1; tentative D call: TRBD2 (5 bases). Per the germline V gene, CDR1 is SGDLS and CDR2 is YYNGEE. Trimming removed 0 bases from V and 9 bases from J, with 16 bases in between. The CDR3 has 15 amino acids. CDR3 sequence: CASSVDGNVAAEQFF. The CDR3 DNA sequence: TGTGCCAGCAGCGTAGACGGGAATGTGGCTGCTGAGCAGTTCTTC.

The V and J genes are TRBV11-2 and TRBJ2-5; 9 bases are a match to TRBD2. The CDR3 loop spans 16 amino acids. V lost 0 bases and J lost 5; bases outside the gene matches: 7. Germline V lookup: CDR1 SGHAT, CDR2 FQNNGV. CDR3: CASSLDLAGGRETQYF. In nucleotides, the CDR3 is TGTGCCAGCAGCTTAGATCTCGCGGGAGGGCGGGAGACCCAGTACTTC.

The genes are TRBV7-8 and TRBJ1-3; 8 positions agree with TRBD1. The V segment lost 1 base and the J segment 2 bases; nucleotides outside the gene matches: 4. This CDR3 contains 16 residues. Germline V gene data show CDR1 as SGHVS and CDR2 as FQNEAQ. CDR3 amino acids: CASSLVRDRTGNTIYF. The CDR3 DNA reads TGTGCCAGCAGCTTAGTCCGGGACAGGACTGGAAACACCATATATTTT.

The chain carries TRBV7-2 and TRBJ2-5, with D perhaps matching TRBD1 (6 bases). CDR1 is SGHTA, CDR2 FQGNSA, per germline. V dropped 5 bases and J dropped 0 bases, with 16 bases sitting between them. This CDR3 contains 16 residues. The CDR3 loop is CASSLFGTYYQETQYF. CDR3 bases: TGTGCCAGCAGCCTATTCGGGACATACTACCAAGAGACCCAGTACTTC.

The V gene is TRBV5-1, the J gene TRBJ2-1; TRBD2 aligns across 11 bases. The CDR3 runs to 14 residues. V gave up 0 bases and J gave up 15 bases; unmatched junction bases: 8. Germline CDR1 is SGHRS and CDR2 is YFSETQ. This CDR3 is CASSLAGLAGGSFF. CDR3 in DNA: TGCGCCAGCAGCTTGGCGGGGCTAGCGGGAGGTTCGTTCTTC.

The V gene is TRBV10-3, the J gene TRBJ1-3; 8 bases are a match to TRBD1. The V and J ends lost 4 bases and 0 bases, in that order; junction bases with no gene match: 5. CDR3 length: 16 amino acids. The germline V gene has CDR1 ENHRY and CDR2 SYGVKD. The CDR3 loop is CAISGTGLDSGNTIYF. Written as DNA, the CDR3 is TGTGCCATCAGTGGGACAGGGCTCGACTCTGGAAACACCATATATTTT.

This CDR3 is CASSGQTNNEQFF. The CDR3 DNA reads TGCGCCAGCAGTGGACAGACGAACAATGAGCAGTTCTTC. V gene TRBV5-1 combines with J gene TRBJ2-1; D possibly corresponds to TRBD1 (6 bases). Trimming removed 5 bases from V and 5 bases from J, with 11 bases in between. Germline CDR1 SGHRS, CDR2 YFSETQ. The CDR3 contains 13 residues.

The J gene is TRBJ1-2, the V gene TRBV28, with D unresolved. Germline CDR1 reads MDHEN; CDR2 reads SYDVKM. Trimming cost V 6 bases and J 4 bases, with 12 bases left between them. This CDR3 is 13 amino acids long. CDR3 protein: CASSQPRGYGYTF. CDR3 coding DNA: TGTGCCAGCAGCCAGCCCCGGGGCTATGGCTACACCTTC.